This passage covers 19 T cell receptor beta chains from one sample sequenced in a study of technical replicates of blood from several donors. The method was immunoSEQ multiplex PCR; TCRdb's version includes in-frame clones alone and lacks a portion of them. The sample carries around 79,000 clones, roughly 91% recorded once. The sequenced sample consisted of T cells isolated from PBMCs. Receptor source: a human donor in good health.

CDR3 DNA: TGCAGCGTTGCGAGCGGGGGGCCATACACCGGGGAGCTGTTTTTT. It yields the protein CSVASGGPYTGELFF. V usage is TRBV29-1 and J usage is TRBJ2-2, with 9 bases lining up with TRBD2. The CDR3 is made up of 15 amino acids. V shed 4 bases and J 3 bases; nucleotides not matched to a gene: 6. Looked up from germline, CDR1 is SQVTM and CDR2 is ANQGSEA.

The chain links TRBV4-1 to TRBJ2-1; possibly TRBD2 for D (6 bases). Per the germline V gene, CDR1 is MGHRA and CDR2 is YSYEKL. Trimming pared 0 bases from V and 10 bases from J, leaving 13 bases between. The CDR3 is made up of 14 amino acids. The CDR3 coding sequence is TGCGCCAGCAGCCAAGAGGCGCGGGCGGGAGAGCAGTTCTTC. The encoded protein is CASSQEARAGEQFF.

The gene calls are TRBV7-3 and TRBJ2-5, with TRBD2 identical over 8 bases. CDR3 size: 15 residues. Germline-derived CDR1 and CDR2 are SGHTA and FQGTGA. J gave up 5 bases and V 4 bases, and 9 bases lay outside the gene matches. The CDR3 region is CASSWSGGGSETQYF. CDR3 bases: TGTGCCAGCAGCTGGAGCGGGGGAGGGAGCGAGACCCAGTACTTC.

The chain has TRBV5-1 and TRBJ1-2; 7 bases match TRBD1. The CDR3 runs to 17 residues. Trimming took 4 bases from V and 3 from J; bases not matched to a gene: 15. Germline values: CDR1 SGHRS, CDR2 YFSETQ. The DNA of the CDR3 is TGCGCCAGCAGCGCGGAGGGGACAGCGAACAACTACTATGGCTACACCTTC. Encoded protein: CASSAEGTANNYYGYTF.

The V call is TRBV7-3, the J call TRBJ1-2, with D hard to call. Germline V gives CDR1 SGHTA, CDR2 FQGTGA. The CDR3 loop spans 16 amino acids. With 2 bases removed from V and 4 bases from J, the gap between germline ends came to 17 bases. DNA for the CDR3: TGTGCCAGCAGCTTAGACGGAGAAAACGCCGGCTATGGCTACACCTTC. Its protein is CASSLDGENAGYGYTF.

V gene TRBV19 combines with J gene TRBJ2-1, with TRBD1 matching over 12 bases. The CDR3 length is 17 residues. V trimming: 9 bases; J trimming: 4 bases; junction bases outside the gene matches: 13. Germline-derived CDR1 and CDR2 are LNHDA and SQIVND (reference sequence). The CDR3 bases are TGTGCCAGCCGGGGACAGGGGGCCGGGAGGGCATACAATGAGCAGTTCTTC. Its translation is CASRGQGAGRAYNEQFF.

This clone was seen a few times. V and J are TRBV10-3 and TRBJ2-7; D is unclear. V lost 4 bases, J lost 1 base, and 14 bases lay in between. Germline CDR1 is ENHRY and CDR2 is SYGVKD. CDR3 length: 15 amino acids. CDR3 sequence (DNA): TGTGCCATCAGTGGGTCTCAGGCAGAATCCTACGAGCAGTACTTC. Residues: CAISGSQAESYEQYF.

This clone was recorded a few times. The chain employs TRBV13 and TRBJ1-1; 8 nucleotides align to TRBD1. From germline, CDR1 is PRHDT and CDR2 FYEKMQ (reference sequence). There are 14 residues in the CDR3. V trimming: 3 bases; J trimming: 8 bases; junction bases outside the gene matches: 8. CDR3 in DNA: TGTGCCAGCAGCTTGCCCTTACAGGGGGTCGAAGCTTTCTTT. Protein: CASSLPLQGVEAFF.

The rearrangement joins TRBV6-5 to TRBJ2-7, with D perhaps TRBD2 (5 bases). Trimming took off 6 bases at V and 6 bases at J, with 12 bases between the two ends. Germline V gives CDR1 MNHEY, CDR2 SVGAGI. The CDR3 has 12 amino acids. This chain's CDR3 is CASSSLAGEQYF. The CDR3 DNA is TGTGCCAGCAGCTCCCTCGCGGGCGAGCAGTACTTC.

V and J are TRBV18 and TRBJ2-7; tentatively, D is TRBD1 (6 bases). Germline values: CDR1 KGHSH, CDR2 LQKENI. The CDR3 is 13 residues long. Trimming removed 6 bases at V and 2 bases at J, with 11 bases between. The CDR3 nucleotides read TGTGCCAGCTCTTCAGGGGAGACCTACGAGCAGTACTTC. Translation gives CASSSGETYEQYF.

The chain employs TRBV28 and TRBJ2-1, with 11 bases matching TRBD2. The V and J ends lost 4 bases and 0 bases, in that order; junction bases with no gene match: 2. The CDR3 is made up of 16 amino acids. CDR1 and CDR2 (germline): MDHEN, SYDVKM. The CDR3 spells CASSSTSGGSYNEQFF. CDR3 coding DNA: TGTGCCAGCAGTTCAACTAGCGGGGGCTCCTACAATGAGCAGTTCTTC.

This sequence joins TRBV19 and TRBJ1-5, with D possibly being TRBD1 (5 bases). Germline values: CDR1 LNHDA, CDR2 SQIVND (reference sequence). The CDR3 runs to 15 residues. The V end lost 0 bases, the J end lost 4 bases, and 10 bases lay between the germline ends. The CDR3 loop is CASSIETQVNQPQHF. The CDR3 bases are TGTGCCAGTAGTATAGAGACACAGGTGAATCAGCCCCAGCATTTT.

The chain joins TRBV28 to TRBJ1-5, with 9 bases identical to TRBD1. Germline assignment: CDR1 MDHEN and CDR2 SYDVKM. CDR3 length: 15 amino acids. Germline trimming cut 4 bases from V and 0 bases from J; bases unmatched to any gene: 1. This CDR3 is CASSWTGDSNQPQHF. CDR3 nucleotides: TGTGCCAGCAGTTGGACAGGGGATAGCAATCAGCCCCAGCATTTT.

The genes are TRBV28 and TRBJ2-7; 13 bases fit TRBD2. J lost 2 bases, V lost 3 bases, and 13 bases had no gene match. The CDR3 sequence is 19 residues long. Germline values: CDR1 MDHEN, CDR2 SYDVKM. Here the CDR3 reads CASSFYSSPGLAGTYEQYF. CDR3 bases: TGTGCCAGCAGTTTCTACAGCTCACCGGGACTAGCGGGGACCTACGAGCAGTACTTC. Combining the CDR3 with reference TRBV28 and TRBJ2-7 gives the whole variable domain DVKVTQSSRYLVKRTGEKVFLECVQDMDHENMFWYRQDPGLGLRLIYFSYDVKMKEKGDIPEGYSVSREKKERFSLILESASTNQTSMYLCASSFYSSPGLAGTYEQYFGPGTRLTVT.

This sequence joins TRBV5-1 and TRBJ1-1; perhaps TRBD1 as D (6 bases). Between the trimmed V and J ends, which lost 4 bases and 1 base, there was a span of 17 bases. CDR3 length: 16 residues. CDR1 SGHRS and CDR2 YFSETQ come from the germline V gene. In DNA, the CDR3 is TGCGCCAGCAGCCAGAACAGGGAAGAGGGGAACACTGAAGCTTTCTTT. Encoded protein: CASSQNREEGNTEAFF.

The chain recombines TRBV6-5 with TRBJ2-3, with a weak D call TRBD1 (6 bases). Germline V gene data show CDR1 as MNHEY and CDR2 as SVGAGI. This CDR3 has 12 amino acids. V lost 10 bases, J lost 4 bases, and 12 bases lay in between. The CDR3 bases are TGTGCCACCTCCAGGGGCGCAGATACGCAGTATTTT. This sequence encodes CATSRGADTQYF.

The rearrangement uses TRBV4-1 and TRBJ1-1; TRBD1 aligns across 8 bases. Germline V CDR1 and CDR2: MGHRA, YSYEKL. The CDR3 consists of 14 residues. Trimming at V came to 6 bases and at J to 9 bases, leaving 12 bases not matched to a gene. The CDR3 DNA follows: TGCGCCAGCAGGCTTCAGGACAGGGAGGAGAAAGCTTTCTTT. Translation gives CASRLQDREEKAFF.

V is TRBV28 and J is TRBJ1-1; D remains ambiguous. The V end was cut by 4 bases, the J end by 7 bases, with 13 bases between. Germline V CDR1 and CDR2: MDHEN, SYDVKM. This CDR3 contains 13 residues. Written as DNA, the CDR3 is TGTGCCAGCAGTTCAAGACCGCTAGGTGAAGCTTTCTTT. Translation gives CASSSRPLGEAFF.

The gene calls are TRBV28 and TRBJ1-1; D is perhaps TRBD1 (5 bases). V lost 7 bases, J lost 1 base, and 16 bases lay in between. The CDR3 has 15 residues. Germline values: CDR1 MDHEN, CDR2 SYDVKM. CDR3 amino acids: CASTLWVRANTEAFF. In DNA, the CDR3 is TGTGCCAGCACCCTATGGGTCAGGGCGAACACTGAAGCTTTCTTT. Looking up the rest from reference TRBV28 and TRBJ1-1 gives the full variable domain: DVKVTQSSRYLVKRTGEKVFLECVQDMDHENMFWYRQDPGLGLRLIYFSYDVKMKEKGDIPEGYSVSREKKERFSLILESASTNQTSMYLCASTLWVRANTEAFFGQGTRLTVV.